The 21 T cell receptor beta chains below all came from one sample that was sequenced in a study of blood T cell repertoires in COVID-19. Generated by immunoSEQ multiplex PCR, the TCRdb table keeps only in-frame clones and is missing some. The sample comprises about 220,000 clones, 80% of which are singletons, and 5.1% rests with the top ten. The sequencing sample was made of peripheral blood. Receptors originate from a human donor in a cohort sampled during active COVID-19.

The gene calls are TRBV4-3 and TRBJ1-4; 7 bases agree with TRBD1. The CDR3 has 16 amino acids. V dropped 0 bases and J dropped 6; count of bases not matched to a gene: 7. Germline loops: CDR1 LGHNA, CDR2 YSLEER. DNA of the CDR3: TGCGCCAGCAGCCAAGAAAGAACAGGGGTGGATGAAAAACTGTTTTTT. Translation: CASSQERTGVDEKLFF.

The chain couples TRBV6-5 to TRBJ2-2, with TRBD1 matching 9 bases. Germline V CDR1 and CDR2: MNHEY, SVGAGI. Trimming at V came to 2 bases and at J to 7 bases, leaving 8 bases not matched to a gene. The CDR3 consists of 16 residues. The CDR3 here is CASSYIGQGYGGELFF. DNA for the CDR3: TGTGCCAGCAGTTACATTGGACAGGGGTACGGCGGGGAGCTGTTTTTT.

This chain joins TRBV5-1 and TRBJ2-7; D perhaps matches TRBD1 (5 bases). The CDR3 spans 14 residues. Germline V gives CDR1 SGHRS, CDR2 YFSETQ. V dropped 0 bases and J dropped 0 bases, with 7 bases sitting between them. The CDR3 DNA is TGCGCCAGCAGCTTGGTAGGGGACTCCTACGAGCAGTACTTC. Translating it yields CASSLVGDSYEQYF. Looking up the rest from reference TRBV5-1 and TRBJ2-7 gives the full variable domain: KAGVTQTPRYLIKTRGQQVTLSCSPISGHRSVSWYQQTPGQGLQFLFEYFSETQRNKGNFPGRFSGRQFSNSRSEMNVSTLELGDSALYLCASSLVGDSYEQYFGPGTRLTVT.

The CDR3 loop reads CARSLTGLGNMNEQFF. The CDR3, as DNA: TGTGCCAGAAGCTTGACGGGACTAGGAAATATGAATGAGCAGTTCTTC. V usage is TRBV5-3 and J usage is TRBJ2-1; 8 positions agree with TRBD2. TRBV5-3 is placed among ORFs of uncertain function. The CDR3 runs to 16 residues. V shed 1 base and J 7 bases; nucleotides not matched to a gene: 10.

This clone was seen more than once but under ten times. The rearrangement uses TRBV19 and TRBJ1-4; 10 bases agree with TRBD1. Germline trimming cut 5 bases from V and 5 bases from J; bases unmatched to any gene: 5. Germline V lookup: CDR1 LNHDA, CDR2 SQIVND (reference sequence). CDR3 length: 15 amino acids. The CDR3 region is CASSSPGQGNEKLFF. The CDR3 DNA is TGTGCCAGTAGTTCTCCGGGACAGGGGAATGAAAAACTGTTTTTT.

The chain carries TRBV7-2 and TRBJ1-2; the D is unclear. CDR1 is SGHTA and CDR2 is FQGNSA in the germline V gene. The CDR3 covers 17 residues. Trimming left V 2 bases short and J 8 bases short, with 24 bases between. The CDR3 loop is CASSLYFPLEVREGYTF. CDR3 sequence (DNA): TGTGCCAGCAGCTTATATTTTCCTCTGGAGGTTCGAGAGGGCTACACCTTC.

The chain has TRBV30 and TRBJ1-6; 9 positions match TRBD1. Germline trimming cut 3 bases from V and 10 bases from J; bases unmatched to any gene: 4. The CDR3 extends over 13 amino acids. Per germline, CDR1 GTSNPN and CDR2 SVGIG (reference sequence). In DNA, the CDR3 is TGTGCCTGGAGGCCGGGACAGGGCTCACCCCTCCACTTT. It is translated as CAWRPGQGSPLHF.

The V call is TRBV15, the J call TRBJ2-7; D may be TRBD2 (7 bases). The ends were cut back, 0 bases at V and 2 bases at J, with 11 bases in the middle. This CDR3 spans 15 amino acids. Germline CDR1 LNHNV, CDR2 YYDKDF (reference sequence). Here the CDR3 DNA reads TGTGCCACCAGCAGAGATCGGGGGGCGGCCTACGAGCAGTACTTC. As protein: CATSRDRGAAYEQYF.

The chain uses TRBV18 and TRBJ2-7, with TRBD1 matching over 9 bases. The V and J ends lost 1 base and 3 bases, in that order; junction bases with no gene match: 1. The germline CDR1 and CDR2 sequences are KGHSH and LQKENI. The CDR3 loop spans 14 amino acids. The CDR3 spells CASSPRGQGYEQYF. CDR3 bases: TGTGCCAGCTCACCACGGGGACAGGGCTACGAGCAGTACTTC.

This clone was picked up one time. The rearrangement links TRBV4-3 to TRBJ2-4, with D maybe TRBD1 (6 bases). This CDR3 has 12 residues. Trimming left V 4 bases short and J 9 bases short, with 10 bases between. The germline V gene has CDR1 LGHNA and CDR2 YSLEER. CDR3 amino acids: CASSLDRSIQYF. In nucleotides, the CDR3 is TGCGCCAGCAGCCTCGACAGGAGCATTCAGTACTTC.

In this sample, this clone turned up many times. Other DNA sequences in this sample translate to the same CDR3. The gene calls are TRBV6-5 and TRBJ2-7, with a tentative D call TRBD1 (6 bases). V was clipped by 0 bases and J by 3 bases, with 9 bases between them. Germline lookup yields CDR1 MNHEY and CDR2 SVGAGI. This CDR3 contains 14 residues. DNA for the CDR3: TGTGCCAGCAGTTACTCGATCAGGGGCTACGAGCAGTACTTC. It encodes CASSYSIRGYEQYF.

V gene TRBV6-5 combines with J gene TRBJ2-7, with TRBD2 matching 9 bases. Trimming cost V 6 bases and J 9 bases; bases outside gene matches: 9. CDR3 length equals 13 residues. The V gene's germline CDR1 is MNHEY and CDR2 SVGAGI. The CDR3 bases are TGTGCCAGCAGGTCTCTAGCGGGAACAGGGCAGTACTTC. Amino acids: CASRSLAGTGQYF.

The V gene is TRBV18, the J gene TRBJ2-1, with D tentatively TRBD2 (6 bases). The CDR3 consists of 16 residues. The germline CDR1 and CDR2 sequences are KGHSH and LQKENI. Trimming cost V 0 bases and J 7 bases, with 16 bases left between them. The CDR3 DNA follows: TGTGCCAGCTCACCACCTGGGGGGAGTAAGTGGAATGAGCAGTTCTTC. Protein: CASSPPGGSKWNEQFF.

The chain uses TRBV28 and TRBJ1-5, with TRBD1 matching 7 bases. J gave up 7 bases and V 7 bases, and 10 bases lay outside the gene matches. Germline-derived CDR1 and CDR2 are MDHEN and SYDVKM. CDR3 length: 14 residues. The CDR3 region has the DNA TGTGCCAGCACTTCGACAGGGTTGAGGCAGCCCCAGCATTTT. Translated, it gives CASTSTGLRQPQHF.

This clone was seen only once. This chain connects TRBV6-2 or TRBV6-3 to TRBJ2-3, with a possible D match to TRBD2 (6 bases). V was pared by 3 bases and J by 7 bases, with 20 bases between. CDR3 length: 16 residues. Germline V gene sequence: CDR1 MNHEY, CDR2 SVGEGT. CDR3 nucleotides: TGTGCCAGCAGTTATACGCTACTCACTAGCCAGTATACGCAGTATTTT. It translates to CASSYTLLTSQYTQYF.

V and J are TRBV10-3 and TRBJ1-1; a weak D match, TRBD1 (6 bases). Germline V gene sequence: CDR1 ENHRY, CDR2 SYGVKD. The CDR3 totals 13 residues. V lost 7 bases and J 5 bases, leaving 14 bases between the germline ends. DNA for the CDR3: TGTGCCATCAAGGGGGGGATAGATACTGAAGCTTTCTTT. Amino acid sequence: CAIKGGIDTEAFF.

This chain's CDR3 is CATSAQRGQQETQYF. The CDR3 region has the DNA TGTGCCACCAGCGCTCAGCGGGGACAACAAGAGACCCAGTACTTC. V is TRBV15 and J is TRBJ2-5, with D perhaps TRBD2 (7 bases). The CDR3 has 15 residues. Trimming stripped 5 bases from V and 2 bases from J, with 15 bases between. Per the germline V gene, CDR1 is LNHNV and CDR2 is YYDKDF (reference sequence).

This chain uses TRBV6-5 with TRBJ1-1, with D tentatively TRBD1 (6 bases). V was trimmed by 6 bases and J by 0 bases, leaving 14 bases between them. CDR3 length equals 15 residues. Germline V gives CDR1 MNHEY, CDR2 SVGAGI. The CDR3 region has the DNA TGTGCCAGCAGACGCGGACAGACCATGAACACTGAAGCTTTCTTT. Translation: CASRRGQTMNTEAFF.

The chain joins TRBV5-4 to TRBJ1-4, with a weak D call TRBD1 (5 bases). V was cut by 4 bases and J by 6 bases, with 13 bases left in between. The germline CDR1 and CDR2 sequences are SGHNT and YYREEE (reference sequence). The length of the CDR3 is 14 residues. The DNA of the CDR3 is TGTGCCAGCAGCCTTGACAGAGGATATGAAAAACTGTTTTTT. As protein: CASSLDRGYEKLFF.

This clone was counted at least ten times. CDR3 DNA sequence: TGTGCCAGCCGAAGTAGTGACAGGTTTGATCAGCCCCAGCATTTT. It translates to CASRSSDRFDQPQHF. The chain uses TRBV6-5 and TRBJ1-5; D perhaps matches TRBD1 (6 bases). Germline loops: CDR1 MNHEY, CDR2 SVGAGI. Trimming pared 8 bases from V and 5 bases from J, leaving 19 bases between. This CDR3 is built from 15 residues.

The V and J genes are TRBV3-1 (or the pseudogene TRBV3-2) and TRBJ2-7; no clear D gene. The germline CDR1 and CDR2 sequences are LGHDT and YNNKEL (reference sequence). The CDR3 runs 15 residues. The germline V and J ends were trimmed by 2 bases and 2 bases, with 13 bases remaining between them. CDR3 bases: TGTGCCAGCAGCCAAAGCACGGGTAAAACCTACGAGCAGTACTTC. Translation gives CASSQSTGKTYEQYF.